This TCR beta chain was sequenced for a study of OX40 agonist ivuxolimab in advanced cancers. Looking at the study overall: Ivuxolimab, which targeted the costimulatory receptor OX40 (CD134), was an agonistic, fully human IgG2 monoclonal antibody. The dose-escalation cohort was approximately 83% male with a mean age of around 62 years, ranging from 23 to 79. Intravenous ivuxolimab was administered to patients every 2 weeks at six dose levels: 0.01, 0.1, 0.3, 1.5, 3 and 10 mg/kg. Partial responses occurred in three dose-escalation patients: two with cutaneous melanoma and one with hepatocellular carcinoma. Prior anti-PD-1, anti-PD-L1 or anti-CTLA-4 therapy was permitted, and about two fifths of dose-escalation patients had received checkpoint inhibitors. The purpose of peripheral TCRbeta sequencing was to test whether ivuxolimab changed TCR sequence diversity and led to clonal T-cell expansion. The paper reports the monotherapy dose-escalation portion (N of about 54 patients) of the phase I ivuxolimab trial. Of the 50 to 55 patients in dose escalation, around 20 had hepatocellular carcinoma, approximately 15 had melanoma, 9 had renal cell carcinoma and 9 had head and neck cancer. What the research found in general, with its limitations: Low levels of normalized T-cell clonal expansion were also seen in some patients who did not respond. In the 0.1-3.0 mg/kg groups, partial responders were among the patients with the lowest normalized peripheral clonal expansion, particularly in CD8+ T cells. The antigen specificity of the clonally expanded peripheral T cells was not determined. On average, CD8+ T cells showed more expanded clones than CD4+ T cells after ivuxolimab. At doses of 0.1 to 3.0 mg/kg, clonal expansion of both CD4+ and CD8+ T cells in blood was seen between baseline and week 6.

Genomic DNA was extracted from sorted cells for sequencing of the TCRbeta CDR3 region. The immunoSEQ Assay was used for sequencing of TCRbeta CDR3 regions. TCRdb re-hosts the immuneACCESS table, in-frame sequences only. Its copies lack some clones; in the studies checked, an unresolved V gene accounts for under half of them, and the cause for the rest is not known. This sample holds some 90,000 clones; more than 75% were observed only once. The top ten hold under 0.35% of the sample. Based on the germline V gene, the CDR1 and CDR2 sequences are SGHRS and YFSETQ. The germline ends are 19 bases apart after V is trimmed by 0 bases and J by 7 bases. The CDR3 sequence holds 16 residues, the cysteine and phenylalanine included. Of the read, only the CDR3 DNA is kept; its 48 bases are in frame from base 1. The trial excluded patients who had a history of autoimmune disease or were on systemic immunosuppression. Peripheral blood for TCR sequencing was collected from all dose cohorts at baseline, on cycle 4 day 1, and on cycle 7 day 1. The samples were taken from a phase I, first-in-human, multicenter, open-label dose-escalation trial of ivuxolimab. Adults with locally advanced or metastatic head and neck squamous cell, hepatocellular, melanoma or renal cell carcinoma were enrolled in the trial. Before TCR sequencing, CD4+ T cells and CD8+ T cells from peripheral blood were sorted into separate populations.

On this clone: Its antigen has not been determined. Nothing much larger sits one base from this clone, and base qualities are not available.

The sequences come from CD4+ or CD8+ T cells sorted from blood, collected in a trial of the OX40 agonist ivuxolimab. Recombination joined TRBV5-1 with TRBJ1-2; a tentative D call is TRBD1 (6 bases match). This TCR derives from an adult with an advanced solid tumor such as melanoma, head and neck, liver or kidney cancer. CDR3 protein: CASSLAGGGRGGGYTF. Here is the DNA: TGCGCCAGCAGCTTGGCTGGTGGGGGGCGCGGTGGTGGCTACACCTTC.